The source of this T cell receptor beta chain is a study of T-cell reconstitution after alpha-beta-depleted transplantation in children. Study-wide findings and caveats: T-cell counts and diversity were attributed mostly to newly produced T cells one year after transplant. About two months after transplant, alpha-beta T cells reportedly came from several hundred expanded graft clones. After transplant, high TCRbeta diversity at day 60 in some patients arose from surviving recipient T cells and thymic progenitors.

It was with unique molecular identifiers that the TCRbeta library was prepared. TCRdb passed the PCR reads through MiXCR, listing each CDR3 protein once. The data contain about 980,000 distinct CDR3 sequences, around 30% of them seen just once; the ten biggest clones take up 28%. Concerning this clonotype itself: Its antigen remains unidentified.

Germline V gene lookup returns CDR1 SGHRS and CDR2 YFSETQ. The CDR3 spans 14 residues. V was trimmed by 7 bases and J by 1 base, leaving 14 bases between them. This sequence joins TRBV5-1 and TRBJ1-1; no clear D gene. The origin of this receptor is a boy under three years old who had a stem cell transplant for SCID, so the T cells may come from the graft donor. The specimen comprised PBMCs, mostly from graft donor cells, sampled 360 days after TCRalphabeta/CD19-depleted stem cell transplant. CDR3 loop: CASGRSAANTEAFF. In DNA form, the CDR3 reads TGCGCCAGCGGCCGGTCGGCGGCGAACACTGAAGCTTTCTTT.